This T cell receptor beta chain is from a study of blood T cells in healthy people across ages. Whole-study context: T cells yielded about one barcoded beta molecule per two cells through template switching.

The CDR3 runs 18 residues. The ends lost 0 bases at V and 7 bases at J; junction bases unmatched: 10. Germline V gene sequence: CDR1 LGHDT, CDR2 YNNKEL (reference sequence). Next came a second PCR, run for roughly 6 to 11 cycles, which used a sample-barcoded 5' primer along with a J-beta primer mix. Each CDR3 protein gets one entry after TCRdb re-called the 5' RACE reads with MiXCR. The profile shows fewer than 2,000,000 distinct CDR3 sequences, approximately 40% of them singletons. The study, taken as a whole, reports: Per million T cells, the diversity of TCR beta decreased roughly linearly as age advanced.

Details on this clonotype: Its antigen is still unknown.

V and J are TRBV3-1 and TRBJ1-6; TRBD1 agrees at 9 bases. The TCR sequence derives from a human donor in good health. Specimen: blood. The CDR3, as DNA: TGTGCCAGCAGCCAAGAGGGGGGTTCCGGGACAGGGAATTCACCCCTCCACTTT. As protein: CASSQEGGSGTGNSPLHF. Full variable domain (outside the CDR3, taken from reference TRBV3-1 and TRBJ1-6): DTAVSQTPKYLVTQMGNDKSIKCEQNLGHDTMYWYKQDSKKFLKIMFSYNNKELIINETVPNRFSPKSPDKAHLNLHINSLELGDSAVYFCASSQEGGSGTGNSPLHFGNGTRLTVT.